These 30 T cell receptor beta chains came from one sample sequenced in a study of blood T cell repertoires in COVID-19. Some clones are missing from TCRdb's copy, which holds only in-frame ones; the method was immunoSEQ multiplex PCR. The data show 200,000 to 250,000 clones, about 90% seen once. The sequencing input was peripheral blood. Every receptor here comes from a man aged 30 to 39 with COVID-19, enrolled during active disease.

The chain joins TRBV19 to TRBJ2-7, with a weak D call TRBD2 (5 bases). The CDR3 length is 15 residues. CDR1 LNHDA and CDR2 SQIVND come from the germline V gene (reference sequence). Trimming removed 10 bases at V and 0 bases at J, with 19 bases between. The CDR3: CATSISWSGSYEQYF. CDR3 bases: TGTGCCACCTCGATAAGTTGGAGCGGCTCCTACGAGCAGTACTTC.

The CDR3 nucleotides read TGTGCCAGCAGCCAAGTCGGGGGCTACGAGCAGTACTTC. Its translation: CASSQVGGYEQYF. The chain combines TRBV14 with TRBJ2-7; a weak D match, TRBD2 (6 bases). Trimming shortened V by 1 base and J by 3 bases, and 7 bases separated the two germline ends. There are 13 residues in the CDR3. CDR1 and CDR2 (germline): SGHDN, FVKESK.

The chain is built from TRBV4-3 and TRBJ2-1; 10 nucleotides line up with TRBD2. Germline trimming cut 1 base from V and 5 bases from J; bases unmatched to any gene: 8. CDR1 is LGHNA, CDR2 YSLEER, per germline. The CDR3 spans 17 residues. The CDR3 bases are TGCGCCAGCAGCCAAGTATCTAGCGGGAGCTTCAACAATGAGCAGTTCTTC. Its translation: CASSQVSSGSFNNEQFF.

The chain combines TRBV19 with TRBJ1-1, with a weak D call TRBD1 (5 bases). The V end lost 3 bases, the J end lost 4 bases, and 15 bases lay between the germline ends. The CDR3 runs 15 residues. CDR1 is LNHDA and CDR2 is SQIVND in the germline V gene (reference sequence). The CDR3 DNA reads TGTGCCAGTAGTATGGGGACTCCGAGCGGCACTGAAGCTTTCTTT. Its translation: CASSMGTPSGTEAFF.

J is TRBJ1-1 and V is TRBV11-3; D unresolved. The CDR3 extends over 15 amino acids. Trimming pared 1 base from V and 1 base from J, leaving 10 bases between. Germline V gene lookup returns CDR1 SGHNT and CDR2 YENEEA. CDR3 sequence: CASSLGGHKNTEAFF. The DNA for the CDR3 is TGTGCCAGCAGCTTAGGTGGCCACAAGAACACTGAAGCTTTCTTT.

The chain couples TRBV7-3 to TRBJ2-1; 8 bases are shared with TRBD2. Trimming took 5 bases from V and 6 from J; bases not matched to a gene: 9. The CDR3 spans 15 residues. In germline, CDR1 is SGHTA, CDR2 FQGTGA. The CDR3 DNA sequence: TGTGCCAGCAGCGCCGTATACGGGACTAGCAATGAGCAGTTCTTC. Its protein product is CASSAVYGTSNEQFF.

This sequence joins TRBV11-2 and TRBJ1-2, with a tentative D call TRBD1 (6 bases). Per germline, CDR1 SGHAT and CDR2 FQNNGV. The CDR3 sequence is 15 residues long. V was cut by 1 base and J by 4 bases, with 13 bases left in between. The CDR3 bases are TGTGCCAGCAGCTTAGGGCAGGGGCTGGCCTATGGCTACACCTTC. This codes for CASSLGQGLAYGYTF.

The gene calls are TRBV18 and TRBJ1-1; unclear D gene. Trimming stripped 5 bases from V and 4 bases from J, with 11 bases between. Germline V gives CDR1 KGHSH, CDR2 LQKENI. The CDR3 spans 13 residues. The CDR3 region has the DNA TGTGCCAGCTCAGGCCCCGGCGGCACTGAAGCTTTCTTT. Translating it yields CASSGPGGTEAFF.

The rearrangement joins TRBV9 to TRBJ2-2, with a possible D match to TRBD1 (5 bases). The V and J ends lost 3 bases and 5 bases respectively, with 11 bases between them. Germline V gives CDR1 SGDLS, CDR2 YYNGEE. CDR3 length: 14 residues. The CDR3 DNA is TGTGCCAGCAGCGGACAGCCATATACCGGGGAGCTGTTTTTT. Translation: CASSGQPYTGELFF.

The chain has TRBV6-2 or TRBV6-3 and TRBJ2-7; 7 bases are shared with TRBD1. CDR3 length: 15 residues. V trimming: 0 bases; J trimming: 3 bases; junction bases outside the gene matches: 5. The germline V gene has CDR1 MNHEY and CDR2 SVGEGT. CDR3 loop: CASSYSGDSYYEQYF. CDR3 DNA sequence: TGTGCCAGCAGTTACTCCGGGGACAGTTACTACGAGCAGTACTTC.

The chain employs TRBV12-3 or TRBV12-4 and TRBJ1-5; D is possibly TRBD1 (6 bases). The germline V and J ends were trimmed by 4 bases and 7 bases, with 8 bases remaining between them. The CDR3 length is 12 residues. CDR3 nucleotides: TGTGCCAGCAGTTGGGGGCCGCAGCCCCAGCATTTT. It translates to CASSWGPQPQHF.

This sequence joins TRBV5-1 and TRBJ1-4, with D maybe TRBD1 (5 bases). Trimming removed 6 bases at V and 0 bases at J, with 15 bases between. This CDR3 region has 16 residues. From germline, CDR1 is SGHRS and CDR2 YFSETQ. CDR3 bases: TGCGCCAGCACCCTTTTGGGGCGATCAACTAATGAAAAACTGTTTTTT. Its protein product is CASTLLGRSTNEKLFF.

This clone was observed a single time. The chain carries TRBV28 and TRBJ1-2; 8 bases are shared with TRBD1. Per germline, CDR1 MDHEN and CDR2 SYDVKM. V dropped 5 bases and J dropped 3; count of bases not matched to a gene: 5. CDR3 size: 14 residues. The CDR3 DNA reads as TGTGCCAGCAGTCCCGGGACAGGACACTATGGCTACACCTTC. It encodes CASSPGTGHYGYTF.

The chain couples TRBV27 to TRBJ1-1, with D hard to call. The CDR3 spans 14 residues. V lost 3 bases and J 5 bases, leaving 13 bases between the germline ends. Germline V gives CDR1 MNHEY, CDR2 SMNVEV (reference sequence). CDR3 in amino acids: CASSFHRGGTEAFF. CDR3 in DNA: TGTGCCAGCAGTTTCCACCGGGGTGGGACTGAAGCTTTCTTT.

J is TRBJ2-5 and V is TRBV5-1; D possibly corresponds to TRBD2 (7 bases). The CDR3 covers 13 residues. In germline, CDR1 is SGHRS, CDR2 YFSETQ. V was trimmed by 5 bases and J by 4 bases, leaving 12 bases between them. CDR3 sequence: CASRPGEGETQYF. Here the CDR3 DNA reads TGCGCCAGCAGGCCAGGGGAGGGAGAGACCCAGTACTTC.

CDR3 bases: TGTGCCAGCAGCACCAAAAGCGGGGGACGGAGCACAGATACGCAGTATTTT. Amino acids: CASSTKSGGRSTDTQYF. This chain links TRBV7-9 with TRBJ2-3; the match to TRBD2 covers 8 bases. CDR1 SEHNR and CDR2 FQNEAQ come from the germline V gene (reference sequence). There are 17 residues in the CDR3. Trimming removed 5 bases from V and 0 bases from J; junction bases left unmatched: 10.

The chain links TRBV4-2 to TRBJ1-5, with D possibly being TRBD1 (6 bases). Germline CDR1 and CDR2: LGHNA and YNFKEQ. The CDR3 spans 17 residues. V was cut by 2 bases and J by 1 base, with 15 bases left in between. In DNA, the CDR3 is TGTGCCAGCAGCCAAAGGGGGGGGGCAGAAAGCAATCAGCCCCAGCATTTT. Its protein product is CASSQRGGAESNQPQHF.

A word on this clone: It is unclear where the CDR3 begins or ends on the DNA, so no DNA is shown, and the CDR3 is as TCRdb lists it. The V gene is TRBV7-2, the J gene TRBJ2-7; TRBD1 was called by the table and not checked on the DNA. The CDR3 sequence runs 15 residues, both termini included. Germline CDR1 is SGHTA and CDR2 is FQGNSA. Here the CDR3 reads CASSFGAGTVYEQYF.

The chain carries TRBV6-2 or TRBV6-3 and TRBJ1-5, with a possible D match to TRBD1 (6 bases). This CDR3 has 14 residues. Germline V gene sequence: CDR1 MNHEY, CDR2 SVGEGT. Trimming removed 3 bases at V and 5 bases at J, with 11 bases between. CDR3 amino acids: CASSYTGSDQPQHF. The DNA for the CDR3 is TGTGCCAGCAGTTATACAGGGTCGGATCAGCCCCAGCATTTT.

Here the CDR3 DNA reads TGTGCCAGCGGAGTTCCGAATGGAGTTGGTGGCTACACCTTC. This encodes CASGVPNGVGGYTF. The chain has TRBV27 and TRBJ1-2; D gene uncertain. Trimming removed 8 bases from V and 7 bases from J, with 20 bases in between. In germline, CDR1 is MNHEY, CDR2 SMNVEV (reference sequence). This CDR3 spans 14 amino acids.

In this sample, this clone turned up a few times. The chain carries TRBV10-3 and TRBJ1-6; D unresolved. The V and J ends lost 4 bases and 7 bases respectively, with 5 bases between them. Germline CDR1 reads ENHRY; CDR2 reads SYGVKD. This CDR3 comprises 12 residues. CDR3 sequence reads: CAISGANSPLHF. The DNA of the CDR3 is TGTGCCATCAGTGGAGCCAATTCACCCCTCCACTTT.

The chain uses TRBV7-2 and TRBJ1-1; tentative D call: TRBD1 (5 bases). The CDR3 loop spans 14 amino acids. In germline, CDR1 is SGHTA, CDR2 FQGNSA. Trimming took off 2 bases at V and 1 base at J, with 8 bases between the two ends. The CDR3 DNA is TGTGCCAGCAGCTTATGGGGGGGGAACACTGAAGCTTTCTTT. Encoded protein: CASSLWGGNTEAFF.

The J gene is TRBJ2-7, the V gene TRBV11-3; a possible D gene is TRBD1 (6 bases). CDR1 and CDR2 (germline): SGHNT, YENEEA. V lost 5 bases, J lost 5 bases, and 10 bases lay in between. This CDR3 has 12 amino acids. The CDR3 region is CASSPTGNEQYF. In DNA, the CDR3 is TGTGCCAGCAGCCCTACAGGGAACGAGCAGTACTTC.

The J gene is TRBJ2-1, the V gene TRBV3-1 (or the pseudogene TRBV3-2), with 12 bases matching TRBD2. The CDR3 totals 20 residues. The germline gives CDR1 LGHDT, CDR2 YNNKEL (reference sequence). J gave up 2 bases and V 0 bases, and 11 bases lay outside the gene matches. CDR3 bases: TGTGCCAGCAGCCAAGATCGTCCTAGCGGGAGGGCCGTAACCTACAATGAGCAGTTCTTC. It translates to CASSQDRPSGRAVTYNEQFF.

The chain carries TRBV5-1 and TRBJ1-1; no clear D gene. The germline V gene has CDR1 SGHRS and CDR2 YFSETQ. V lost 5 bases and J 1 base, leaving 9 bases between the germline ends. The CDR3 runs 13 residues. As DNA, the CDR3 is TGCGCCAGCAGGTTTGGGCAGAACACTGAAGCTTTCTTT. This translates into CASRFGQNTEAFF.

The chain has TRBV5-1 and TRBJ2-2; possible D gene TRBD2, 6 bases. Germline V lookup: CDR1 SGHRS, CDR2 YFSETQ. The CDR3 loop spans 15 amino acids. The V and J ends lost 4 bases and 5 bases respectively, with 15 bases between them. The CDR3: CASSPGGAGTGELFF. The CDR3 coding sequence is TGCGCCAGCAGCCCGGGCGGGGCTGGGACCGGGGAGCTGTTTTTT.

The V gene is TRBV18, the J gene TRBJ2-1; D unresolved. The CDR3 covers 13 residues. Germline CDR1 is KGHSH and CDR2 is LQKENI. The ends were cut back, 3 bases at V and 5 bases at J, with 8 bases in the middle. CDR3 sequence: CASSPPSNNEQFF. Written as DNA, the CDR3 is TGTGCCAGCTCACCCCCTAGTAACAATGAGCAGTTCTTC.

The rearrangement uses TRBV11-3 and TRBJ2-7; the D gene is possibly TRBD1 (5 bases). CDR1 and CDR2 from the germline V gene are SGHNT and YENEEA. The CDR3 is 13 amino acids. Trimming left V 5 bases short and J 4 bases short, with 12 bases between. CDR3 bases: TGTGCCAGCAGCCCCGACAGTTCTTACGAGCAGTACTTC. As protein: CASSPDSSYEQYF. Full variable domain (outside the CDR3, taken from reference TRBV11-3 and TRBJ2-7): EAGVVQSPRYKIIEKKQPVAFWCNPISGHNTLYWYLQNLGQGPELLIRYENEEAVDDSQLPKDRFSAERLKGVDSTLKIQPAELGDSAVYLCASSPDSSYEQYFGPGTRLTVT.

The chain links TRBV28 to TRBJ1-2; D is unresolved. Deletions cut 7 bases from V and 1 base from J, with 13 bases between. CDR1 is MDHEN and CDR2 is SYDVKM in the germline V gene. There are 14 residues in the CDR3. DNA for the CDR3: TGTGCCAGCAAAGTAAACAGATTTAACTATGGCTACACCTTC. It specifies CASKVNRFNYGYTF.

This chain uses TRBV9 with TRBJ1-2; D not resolved. There are 14 residues in the CDR3. The V end was cut by 0 bases, the J end by 8 bases, with 14 bases between. Germline-derived CDR1 and CDR2 are SGDLS and YYNGEE. CDR3 region: CASSVVETPTGYTF. The CDR3 DNA follows: TGTGCCAGCAGCGTAGTGGAGACGCCGACCGGCTACACCTTC.